This T cell receptor beta chain comes out of a study of blood T cell repertoires in COVID-19. Study summary: The analysed material was cDNA or gDNA that came from T cells, B-cell-depleted T cells, or PBMCs.

The V gene lost 6 bases and the J gene lost 4 bases, with 10 bases spanning the gap. CDR1 MNHEY and CDR2 SVGAGI come from the germline V gene. The CDR3 is made up of 13 amino acids. Sequencing used immunoSEQ multiplex PCR; TCRdb keeps in-frame clones, though not all of them. Found here are roughly 14,000 clones, more than 75% of them singletons; the top ten hold 17%. The sequence was collected from a human donor in a cohort sampled during active COVID-19. Material: peripheral blood. This chain uses TRBV6-5 with TRBJ1-5, with D perhaps matching TRBD1 (6 bases). The CDR3 here is CASSRGFNQPQHF. The CDR3 nucleotides are TGTGCCAGCAGCAGGGGTTTTAATCAGCCCCAGCATTTT.